The 10 T cell receptor beta chains listed next were all sequenced from one sample in a study of early T cells in non-severe SARS-CoV-2 infection (dated by TCRdb to the early 2020s). Libraries came from 5' RACE. The sample was run on a NextSeq 500. TCRdb took the public reads, trimmed them with fastp at Q25, ran MiXCR for clone calling and kept in-frame beta chains. CDR3 protein sequences are deduplicated, and each keeps its most common genes and DNA. Recorded for this sample are fewer than 80,000 distinct CDR3 sequences; about 9% of them occurred a single time. The leading ten clones occupy just under 6% of the sample. Material for sequencing was whole blood. The source of these receptors is an adult who was a healthcare worker with PCR-confirmed SARS-CoV-2 infection or an uninfected control (not recorded which).

This clonotype was seen ten or more times. The chain couples TRBV5-1 to TRBJ1-2; 7 nucleotides align to TRBD1. Trimming at V came to 3 bases and at J to 8 bases, leaving 10 bases not matched to a gene. This CDR3 is built from 14 residues. Looked up from germline, CDR1 is SGHRS and CDR2 is YFSETQ. The CDR3 is CASSSPTQGEGYTF. CDR3 DNA sequence: TGCGCCAGCAGCTCACCAACTCAGGGGGAGGGCTACACCTTC.

This clonotype was observed at least ten times. V and J are TRBV12-3 or TRBV12-4 and TRBJ2-7; D remains unclear. This CDR3 spans 14 amino acids. Trimming left V 5 bases short and J 6 bases short, with 17 bases between. The CDR3, as DNA: TGTGCCAGCAGTCTAACTAACGCCTTAGGCGAGCAGTACTTC. Its translation is CASSLTNALGEQYF.

This clonotype was detected ten times or more. The chain links TRBV12-3 or TRBV12-4 to TRBJ1-3, with a tentative D call TRBD1 (6 bases). V lost 5 bases to trimming and J lost 0 bases, with 20 bases between them. CDR3 length: 18 residues. The CDR3 loop reads CASSKQGPGGISGNTIYF. The CDR3 DNA sequence: TGTGCCAGCAGTAAACAGGGTCCCGGAGGAATCTCTGGAAACACCATATATTTT.

To note about this clonotype: A much more abundant neighbour one base away suggests this may be a read error. The chain employs TRBV2 and TRBJ2-7; D not resolved. The CDR3 contains 12 residues. Germline V gene data show CDR1 as SNHLY and CDR2 as FYNNEI. CDR3 coding DNA: TGTACCAGCAGTGTTCGACTCGGCGAGCAGTACTTC. It specifies CTSSVRLGEQYF.

This clonotype has only a few counts. V and J are TRBV30 and TRBJ2-3, with 7 bases fitting TRBD1. The V gene's germline CDR1 is GTSNPN and CDR2 SVGIG (reference sequence). The CDR3 has 14 residues. The junction had 4 bases not matched to a gene; V was cut back by 1 base and J by 3 bases. The CDR3 nucleotides are TGTGCCTGGAGTGAGGGCAGGGGGACAGATACGCAGTATTTT. Its protein product is CAWSEGRGTDTQYF.

This clonotype was detected a few times. The chain has TRBV7-2 and TRBJ2-3; the match to TRBD2 covers 7 bases. This CDR3 has 15 amino acids. The germline V gene encodes CDR1 SGHTA and CDR2 FQGNSA. Trimming removed 1 base from V and 3 bases from J; junction bases left unmatched: 4. CDR3 sequence reads: CASSLGGRVTDTQYF. CDR3 sequence (DNA): TGTGCCAGCAGCTTAGGTGGGAGGGTTACAGATACGCAGTATTTT.

Ten or more counts support this clonotype. V usage is TRBV7-2 and J usage is TRBJ2-7; TRBD1 agrees at 9 bases. Looked up from germline, CDR1 is SGHTA and CDR2 is FQGNSA. The junction had 1 base not matched to a gene; V was cut back by 2 bases and J by 2 bases. The CDR3 extends over 14 amino acids. The CDR3 loop reads CASSLRTGAYEQYF. CDR3 DNA sequence: TGTGCCAGCAGCTTAAGGACAGGGGCCTACGAGCAGTACTTC.

This clonotype was counted only a few times. The chain recombines TRBV7-2 with TRBJ2-7; D not certain. The ends were cut back, 1 base at V and 3 bases at J, with 10 bases in the middle. Germline assignment: CDR1 SGHTA and CDR2 FQGNSA. This CDR3 region has 14 residues. CDR3 coding DNA: TGTGCCAGCAGCTTAGAAGGTGTGGTCTACGAGCAGTACTTC. As protein: CASSLEGVVYEQYF.

V is TRBV5-4 and J is TRBJ2-1; a possible D gene is TRBD1 (5 bases). Germline V gene sequence: CDR1 SGHNT, CDR2 YYREEE (reference sequence). The CDR3 is 17 residues long. Trimming cost V 2 bases and J 1 base, with 16 bases left between them. The chain's CDR3 is CASSFLPAGRSYNEQFF. In DNA, the CDR3 is TGTGCCAGCAGCTTCCTGCCGGCAGGGCGGTCCTACAATGAGCAGTTCTTC.

This clonotype appeared once. This chain links TRBV20-1 with TRBJ2-5, with D perhaps matching TRBD1 or TRBD2 (5 bases each). Trimming took off 6 bases at V and 4 bases at J, with 15 bases between the two ends. CDR3 length: 13 residues. CDR1 DFQATT and CDR2 SNEGSKA come from the germline V gene (reference sequence). CDR3 sequence: CSAAGTAPETQYF. The CDR3 DNA reads as TGCAGTGCCGCCGGGACGGCCCCAGAGACCCAGTACTTC.